The next 27 T cell receptor beta chains were all read from a single sample in a study of blood T cell repertoires in COVID-19. The table came from immunoSEQ multiplex PCR; TCRdb's copy has only in-frame clones and leaves some out. The sample yields under 350,000 clones, around 86% seen once. The sample consisted of PBMCs or T cells enriched from blood (not recorded which). These TCRs come from a woman in her 40s with acute COVID-19.

V gene TRBV6-2 or TRBV6-3 combines with J gene TRBJ2-7; D call uncertain. V lost 2 bases and J 2 bases, leaving 4 bases between the germline ends. The CDR3 contains 12 residues. Per germline, CDR1 MNHEY and CDR2 SVGEGT. CDR3 loop: CASSYGPYEQYF. Here the CDR3 DNA reads TGTGCCAGCAGTTACGGGCCCTACGAGCAGTACTTC.

The chain is built from TRBV6-1 and TRBJ2-5, with unresolved D. The CDR3 covers 15 residues. The V end was cut by 1 base, the J end by 5 bases, with 14 bases between. Germline V gives CDR1 MNHNS, CDR2 SASEGT. This chain's CDR3 is CASSEVRHPRETQYF. CDR3 DNA: TGTGCCAGCAGTGAAGTCAGACACCCGCGCGAGACCCAGTACTTC.

The chain carries TRBV29-1 and TRBJ1-4, with 7 bases lining up with TRBD1. This CDR3 has 13 amino acids. V shed 4 bases and J 5 bases; nucleotides not matched to a gene: 4. Germline V gene lookup returns CDR1 SQVTM and CDR2 ANQGSEA. The CDR3 sequence: CSVVGTENEKLFF. In nucleotides, the CDR3 is TGCAGCGTTGTTGGGACAGAGAATGAAAAACTGTTTTTT.

The chain has TRBV24-1 and TRBJ1-2; no clear D gene. Germline V lookup: CDR1 KGHDR, CDR2 SFDVKD. V shed 4 bases and J shed 9 bases, with 17 bases lying between them. The CDR3 consists of 14 residues. The CDR3 nucleotides read TGTGCCACCAGTGACTCTCGGTATGTCTCTAGCTACACCTTC. Its protein is CATSDSRYVSSYTF.

This clone showed up just a few times. CDR3 DNA sequence: TGTGCCAGCAGCTTAAGCGGGGGGGTCCAAGAGACCCAGTACTTC. This codes for CASSLSGGVQETQYF. The V call is TRBV7-6, the J call TRBJ2-5; 10 positions match TRBD2. CDR1 is SGHVS and CDR2 is FNYEAQ in the germline V gene. J lost 1 base, V lost 2 bases, and 1 base had no gene match. The CDR3 consists of 15 residues.

V gene TRBV12-2 combines with J gene TRBJ1-4; the D call of TRBD1 is as the table states it, not checked on the DNA. TRBV12-2 is designated a pseudogene. The CDR3 is 17 residues long. The CDR3 DNA is TGTGCAAGTCGCTTAGTACGAAAAGGGGGTCAGAATGAAAAACTGTTTTTT. It codes for CASRLVRKGGQNEKLFF.

The V call is TRBV18, the J call TRBJ1-1, with 10 bases lining up with TRBD1. Per germline, CDR1 KGHSH and CDR2 LQKENI. Trimming cost V 2 bases and J 6 bases; bases outside gene matches: 9. This CDR3 spans 16 amino acids. The chain's CDR3 is CASSPGDRGPYPEAFF. The CDR3 nucleotides read TGTGCCAGCTCACCAGGGGACAGGGGCCCTTATCCTGAAGCTTTCTTT.

CDR3 coding DNA: TGCAGTGCTAGTGTGGCGGGTTCCCACGAGCAGTACTTC. Translating it yields CSASVAGSHEQYF. The chain is built from TRBV20-1 and TRBJ2-7, with a possible D match to TRBD2 (5 bases). V lost 3 bases, J lost 5 bases, and 14 bases lay in between. CDR1 is DFQATT, CDR2 SNEGSKA, per germline (reference sequence). This CDR3 spans 13 amino acids.

A few counts support this clone. The chain employs TRBV18 and TRBJ2-2; TRBD2 matches 13 bases. CDR3 length equals 16 residues. Germline V CDR1 and CDR2: KGHSH, LQKENI. The J segment lost 8 bases and the V segment lost 6 bases, leaving 9 bases of the junction unmatched. The CDR3 is CASSPAGLAGSGELFF. The CDR3 coding sequence is TGTGCCAGCTCCCCAGCGGGACTAGCGGGATCAGGGGAGCTGTTTTTT.

The chain uses TRBV9 and TRBJ2-3; 7 bases map to TRBD1. There are 14 residues in the CDR3. The junction had 4 bases not matched to a gene; V was cut back by 3 bases and J by 3 bases. From germline, CDR1 is SGDLS and CDR2 YYNGEE. CDR3 in amino acids: CASSDRGRTDTQYF. The CDR3 DNA reads TGTGCCAGCAGCGACAGGGGCAGGACAGATACGCAGTATTTT.

The genes are TRBV2 and TRBJ1-5; possible D gene TRBD1, 5 bases. This CDR3 is 12 amino acids long. V lost 7 bases, J lost 6 bases, and 10 bases lay in between. Germline-derived CDR1 and CDR2 are SNHLY and FYNNEI. The CDR3 loop is CASTEGFQPQHF. The CDR3 nucleotides are TGTGCCAGCACGGAGGGGTTTCAGCCCCAGCATTTT. The complete variable domain, with remaining parts taken from reference TRBV2 and TRBJ1-5, reads EPEVTQTPSHQVTQMGQEVILRCVPISNHLYFYWYRQILGQKVEFLVSFYNNEISEKSEIFDDQFSVERPDGSNFTLKIRSTKLEDSAMYFCASTEGFQPQHFGDGTRLSIL.

The genes are TRBV4-3 and TRBJ1-6; D is perhaps TRBD1 (6 bases). V lost 3 bases, J lost 10 bases, and 22 bases lay in between. CDR1 and CDR2 (germline): LGHNA, YSLEER. The CDR3 runs 17 residues. The CDR3 region is CASSQASIQAGGSPLHF. CDR3 coding DNA: TGCGCCAGCAGCCAGGCTTCGATTCAGGCGGGGGGCTCACCCCTCCACTTT.

The gene calls are TRBV27 and TRBJ2-2, with D unclear. V lost 6 bases and J 2 bases, leaving 7 bases between the germline ends. The CDR3 runs 13 residues. CDR1 and CDR2 (germline): MNHEY, SMNVEV (reference sequence). CDR3 region: CASSRFNTGELFF. The CDR3 bases are TGTGCCAGCAGCCGTTTTAACACCGGGGAGCTGTTTTTT.

This rearrangement joins TRBV6-5 to TRBJ1-2; maybe TRBD1 (5 bases). CDR1 MNHEY and CDR2 SVGAGI come from the germline V gene. This CDR3 is built from 14 residues. Trimming removed 9 bases at V and 4 bases at J, with 18 bases between. The CDR3 nucleotides read TGTGCCAGTCTCCCCTCGGGGGGAGGCTATGGCTACACCTTC. Amino acids: CASLPSGGGYGYTF.

The gene calls are TRBV7-3 and TRBJ2-5, with 15 positions matching TRBD2. The trim removed 5 bases at V and 2 bases at J, leaving 3 bases unmatched. The CDR3 length is 16 residues. Germline CDR1 SGHTA, CDR2 FQGTGA. DNA for the CDR3: TGTGCCAGCAGCAAGGGACTAGCGGGGGGTCAAGAGACCCAGTACTTC. The encoded protein is CASSKGLAGGQETQYF.

This clone was detected only a few times. V usage is TRBV4-2 and J usage is TRBJ2-7, with TRBD2 matching over 9 bases. Germline V lookup: CDR1 LGHNA, CDR2 YNFKEQ. The CDR3 is made up of 14 amino acids. V gave up 2 bases and J gave up 5 bases; unmatched junction bases: 4. The CDR3 DNA sequence: TGTGCCAGCAGCCAATTAGCGGGAGTGGACGAGCAGTACTTC. Translation gives CASSQLAGVDEQYF.

This clone showed up just once. The chain couples TRBV5-4 to TRBJ1-1; D ambiguous. Trimming pared 4 bases from V and 1 base from J, leaving 8 bases between. Germline-derived CDR1 and CDR2 are SGHNT and YYREEE (reference sequence). This CDR3 comprises 13 residues. The CDR3 DNA reads TGTGCCAGCAGCCATACACCGAACACTGAAGCTTTCTTT. This codes for CASSHTPNTEAFF.

CDR3 bases: TGTGCCAGTAGTCAACAGGGTTTGGGTGAAGCTTTCTTT. Its translation is CASSQQGLGEAFF. This sequence joins TRBV19 and TRBJ1-1; weak D call: TRBD1 (6 bases). Trimming pared 5 bases from V and 7 bases from J, leaving 14 bases between. The CDR3 contains 13 residues. The germline V gene has CDR1 LNHDA and CDR2 SQIVND (reference sequence). Together with reference TRBV19 and TRBJ1-1, the CDR3 gives the full variable domain: DGGITQSPKYLFRKEGQNVTLSCEQNLNHDAMYWYRQDPGQGLRLIYYSQIVNDFQKGDIAEGYSVSREKKESFPLTVTSAQKNPTAFYLCASSQQGLGEAFFGQGTRLTVV.

Concerning this clone itself: Additional DNA sequences in this sample encode the identical CDR3. The chain has TRBV5-1 and TRBJ1-5; D not resolved. The germline gives CDR1 SGHRS, CDR2 YFSETQ. Trimming cost V 0 bases and J 7 bases, with 8 bases left between them. This CDR3 comprises 13 residues. The CDR3 spells CASSLEGGQPQHF. In DNA, the CDR3 is TGCGCCAGCAGCTTGGAAGGAGGGCAGCCCCAGCATTTT.

This clone was seen only a few times. V is TRBV29-1 and J is TRBJ2-2; 10 bases match TRBD1. Trimming at V came to 6 bases and at J to 3 bases, leaving 7 bases not matched to a gene. CDR3 length: 15 residues. CDR1 is SQVTM, CDR2 ANQGSEA, per germline. CDR3 sequence: CSVRTGGIHTGELFF. The CDR3 DNA reads TGCAGCGTACGGACAGGGGGAATTCACACCGGGGAGCTGTTTTTT.

This chain links TRBV6-6 with TRBJ2-5; 9 positions match TRBD2. The germline CDR1 and CDR2 sequences are MNHNY and SVGAGI (reference sequence). The CDR3 spans 14 residues. The ends lost 6 bases at V and 4 bases at J; junction bases unmatched: 6. CDR3 sequence (DNA): TGTGCCAGCAGCAAGGGACTAGCCAGAGAGACCCAGTACTTC. Its protein is CASSKGLARETQYF.

V gene TRBV9 combines with J gene TRBJ2-3; a weak D match, TRBD2 (6 bases). CDR1 SGDLS and CDR2 YYNGEE come from the germline V gene. The CDR3 has 14 residues. V lost 4 bases and J 3 bases, leaving 12 bases between the germline ends. Here the CDR3 DNA reads TGTGCCAGCAGCCCCCGGCTAGCGACAGATACGCAGTATTTT. Residues: CASSPRLATDTQYF.

With respect to this clone: The DNA is left out, because the CDR3 cannot be placed on it with certainty; the CDR3 is given as TCRdb lists it. The V call is TRBV5-1, the J call TRBJ2-7; the D segment call TRBD2 is taken from the table without a DNA check. Germline V gene sequence: CDR1 SGHRS, CDR2 YFSETQ. The CDR3 contains 17 residues when both ends are counted. The CDR3 loop is CASSFGSGRTRGYEQYF.

This rearrangement joins TRBV5-1 to TRBJ2-3; 7 nucleotides agree with TRBD1. J lost 2 bases, V lost 3 bases, and 6 bases had no gene match. This CDR3 is 15 amino acids long. CDR1 is SGHRS and CDR2 is YFSETQ in the germline V gene. The CDR3 coding sequence is TGCGCCAGCAGCTCAACGACAGGGCCCACAGATACGCAGTATTTT. It specifies CASSSTTGPTDTQYF.

The chain uses TRBV21-1 and TRBJ2-6; the table's D call, TRBD1, was not checked against the DNA. TRBV21-1 is marked as a pseudogene. The CDR3 sequence is 15 residues long. CDR3 residues: CASPGGQGAANVLTF. The CDR3 coding sequence is TGTGCCAGCCCGGGCGGACAGGGAGCGGCCAACGTCCTGACTTTC.

In this sample, this clone turned up many times. V usage is TRBV4-3 and J usage is TRBJ1-3; D call uncertain. Germline V lookup: CDR1 LGHNA, CDR2 YSLEER. There are 14 residues in the CDR3. Trimming removed 5 bases from V and 3 bases from J, with 11 bases in between. CDR3 DNA sequence: TGCGCCAGCAGCGCGGGTATGGATGGAAACACCATATATTTT. Its translation: CASSAGMDGNTIYF.

V and J are TRBV7-2 and TRBJ2-3; 8 bases map to TRBD2. The CDR3 is 16 residues long. Trimming at V came to 5 bases and at J to 2 bases, leaving 9 bases not matched to a gene. Germline V gene lookup returns CDR1 SGHTA and CDR2 FQGNSA. CDR3 amino acids: CASSPRGGADTDTQYF. Here the CDR3 DNA reads TGTGCCAGCAGCCCCCGGGGGGGGGCGGACACAGATACGCAGTATTTT. Full variable domain (rest looked up from reference TRBV7-2 and TRBJ2-3): GAGVSQSPSNKVTEKGKDVELRCDPISGHTALYWYRQSLGQGLEFLIYFQGNSAPDKSGLPSDRFSAERTGGSVSTLTIQRTQQEDSAVYLCASSPRGGADTDTQYFGPGTRLTVL.